This entry describes one TCR beta chain. From germline, CDR1 is SEHNR and CDR2 FQNEAQ (reference sequence). Deletions cut 5 bases from V and 4 bases from J, with 15 bases between. The CDR3 has 14 amino acids. As handled by the study authors: Amplification with reference gene primers provided the estimates of nucleated cell counts. TCRdb keeps only in-frame clones here, not all; method: immunoSEQ multiplex PCR. V and J calls and clone size are as listed in that table; D and trimming were resolved from the DNA. Among approximately 140,000 clones listed, 70% to 90% were seen once. This sample was included in a study of blood T cell repertoires in COVID-19. Whole-study context: Acute-phase and convalescent COVID-19 samples originated in the United States, Italy and Spain. T cells, B-cell-depleted T cells, or PBMCs supplied cDNA or gDNA.

The chain is built from TRBV7-9 and TRBJ2-7; D is possibly TRBD1 (6 bases). The sample comprised peripheral blood. The sequence derives from a man aged 65 to 79 with active COVID-19. In DNA form, the CDR3 reads TGTGCCAGCAGCCCAGATGGGGGCCCGTACGAGCAGTACTTC. As protein: CASSPDGGPYEQYF.